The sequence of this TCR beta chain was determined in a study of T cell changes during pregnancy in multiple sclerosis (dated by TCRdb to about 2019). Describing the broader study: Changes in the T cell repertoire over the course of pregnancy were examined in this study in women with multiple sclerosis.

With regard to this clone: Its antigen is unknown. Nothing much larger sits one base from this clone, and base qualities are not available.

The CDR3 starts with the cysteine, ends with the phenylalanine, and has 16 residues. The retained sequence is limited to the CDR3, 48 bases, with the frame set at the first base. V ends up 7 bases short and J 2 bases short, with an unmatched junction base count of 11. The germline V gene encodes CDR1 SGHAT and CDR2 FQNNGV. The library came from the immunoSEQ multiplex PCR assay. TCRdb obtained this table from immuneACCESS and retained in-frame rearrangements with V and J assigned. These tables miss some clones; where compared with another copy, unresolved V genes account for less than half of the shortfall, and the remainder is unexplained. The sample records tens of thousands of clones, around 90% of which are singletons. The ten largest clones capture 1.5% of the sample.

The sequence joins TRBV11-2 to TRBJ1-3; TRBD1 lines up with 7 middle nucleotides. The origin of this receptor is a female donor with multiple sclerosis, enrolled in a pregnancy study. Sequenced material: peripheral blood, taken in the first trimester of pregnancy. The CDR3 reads CASINTKGQPGNTIYF. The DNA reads TGTGCCAGCATTAACACCAAGGGACAGCCTGGAAACACCATATATTTT. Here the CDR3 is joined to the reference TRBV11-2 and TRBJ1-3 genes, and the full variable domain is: EAGVAQSPRYKIIEKRQSVAFWCNPISGHATLYWYQQILGQGPKLLIQFQNNGVVDDSQLPKDRFSAERLKGVDSTLKIQPAKLEDSAVYLCASINTKGQPGNTIYFGEGSWLTVV.